The 31 T cell receptor beta chains given below trace back to one sample, sequenced in a study of cytomegalovirus exposure and HLA in healthy donors (dated by TCRdb to 2015 to 2018). The library was produced with the immunoSEQ multiplex PCR assay. The multiplex PCR relied on a mix of 60 forward primers for TCR Vbeta segments and 13 reverse primers for TCR Jbeta segments. TCRdb provides this immuneACCESS table in a form limited to in-frame rearrangements. Some clones are lacking; in checked studies, under half of them reflect an unresolved V gene, and why the rest are absent is not known. The sample table contains 200,000 to 300,000 clones; only one count was recorded for roughly 73% of them. The top ten hold under 0.6% of the sample. Sequencing was carried out using PBMCs. These receptors all stem from a boy aged 5-17 years in good health and CMV-seronegative.

This chain connects TRBV6-1 to TRBJ1-2; D ambiguous. The CDR3 has 13 residues. The V and J ends lost 7 bases and 4 bases respectively, with 13 bases between them. CDR1 is MNHNS, CDR2 SASEGT, per germline. The CDR3 bases are TGTGCCAGCACCTACGGCAGAGGCTATGGCTACACCTTC. Protein sequence: CASTYGRGYGYTF.

V and J are TRBV30 and TRBJ2-5, with TRBD1 as a possible D gene (6 bases). CDR1 is GTSNPN and CDR2 is SVGIG in the germline V gene (reference sequence). The CDR3 has 13 amino acids. The germline V and J ends were trimmed by 1 base and 5 bases, with 11 bases remaining between them. The CDR3 bases are TGTGCCTGGAGTGACAGGGATATGGAGACCCAGTACTTC. Protein: CAWSDRDMETQYF.

The chain combines TRBV9 with TRBJ1-4; 7 nucleotides match TRBD1. V shed 4 bases, J shed 8 bases, and the junction held 8 bases outside the gene matches. CDR1 and CDR2 (germline): SGDLS, YYNGEE. The CDR3 totals 14 residues. CDR3 amino acids: CASSPGQFREKLFF. The CDR3 DNA reads TGTGCCAGCAGCCCGGGACAGTTCAGAGAAAAACTGTTTTTT.

This sequence joins TRBV5-1 and TRBJ1-4, with D unclear. Deletions cut 0 bases from V and 1 base from J, with 10 bases between. The CDR3 has 16 amino acids. In germline, CDR1 is SGHRS, CDR2 YFSETQ. The CDR3 is CASSLAKSGTNEKLFF. The DNA for the CDR3 is TGCGCCAGCAGCTTGGCCAAGTCCGGAACTAATGAAAAACTGTTTTTT.

This clone was seen only a few times. The chain combines TRBV7-9 with TRBJ1-1; 9 nucleotides match TRBD1. CDR1 SEHNR and CDR2 FQNEAQ come from the germline V gene (reference sequence). Losses at the gene ends were 1 base for V and 4 bases for J; bases not matched to a gene: 4. This CDR3 contains 15 residues. CDR3 sequence: CASSLEGTGRTEAFF. CDR3 DNA: TGTGCCAGCAGCTTAGAGGGGACAGGGCGCACTGAAGCTTTCTTT.

The chain employs TRBV10-2 and TRBJ2-1; 8 bases line up with TRBD1. V was pared by 3 bases and J by 2 bases, with 9 bases of the junction left unmatched. This CDR3 has 17 amino acids. Looked up from germline, CDR1 is WSHSY and CDR2 is SAAADI. In DNA form, the CDR3 reads TGCGCCAGCAGTGACTCCGGGGACAGGTGGGCCTACAATGAGCAGTTCTTC. It yields the protein CASSDSGDRWAYNEQFF.

The chain has TRBV7-2 and TRBJ1-5, with 7 bases matching TRBD1. CDR1 is SGHTA, CDR2 FQGNSA, per germline. The CDR3 contains 14 residues. V shed 5 bases and J 3 bases; nucleotides not matched to a gene: 4. This CDR3 reads CASSPGQFNQPQHF. The CDR3 DNA follows: TGTGCCAGCAGCCCGGGACAGTTCAATCAGCCCCAGCATTTT.

A single count supports this clone. The chain links TRBV4-1 to TRBJ1-5; D is unclear. This CDR3 spans 12 amino acids. Germline V lookup: CDR1 MGHRA, CDR2 YSYEKL. The V and J ends lost 1 base and 6 bases respectively, with 4 bases between them. DNA of the CDR3: TGCGCCAGCAGCCAAGTCGGTCAGCCCCAGCATTTT. Translating it yields CASSQVGQPQHF.

This chain joins TRBV5-5 and TRBJ2-1; 9 nucleotides agree with TRBD1. CDR3 size: 17 residues. The J segment lost 4 bases and the V segment lost 4 bases, leaving 12 bases of the junction unmatched. The germline gives CDR1 SGHKS, CDR2 YYEKEE (reference sequence). The CDR3 coding sequence is TGTGCCAGCAGCCTCGAGGACAGGGGCATAGTTTACAATGAGCAGTTCTTC. It is translated as CASSLEDRGIVYNEQFF.

Only a few counts were recorded for this clone. The J gene is TRBJ2-7, the V gene TRBV30, with TRBD2 identical over 11 bases. Germline CDR1 and CDR2: GTSNPN and SVGIG (reference sequence). The V gene end was trimmed by 4 bases and the J gene end by 2 bases; junction bases not matched to a gene: 7. The CDR3 has 15 residues. The CDR3 sequence: CAWIPLAGGPYEQYF. DNA of the CDR3: TGTGCCTGGATCCCCCTAGCGGGAGGACCCTACGAGCAGTACTTC.

J is TRBJ2-5 and V is TRBV2; TRBD1 might be the D (6 bases). Trimming took 11 bases from V and 3 from J, leaving 16 bases between them. The CDR3 contains 13 residues. The germline V gene encodes CDR1 SNHLY and CDR2 FYNNEI. The CDR3 region has the DNA TGTGCCGGAAGCTACAGGGAGAAAGAGACCCAGTACTTC. This sequence encodes CAGSYREKETQYF. The variable domain in full, with the rest retrieved from reference TRBV2 and TRBJ2-5, is EPEVTQTPSHQVTQMGQEVILRCVPISNHLYFYWYRQILGQKVEFLVSFYNNEISEKSEIFDDQFSVERPDGSNFTLKIRSTKLEDSAMYFCAGSYREKETQYFGPGTRLLVL.

This chain's CDR3 is CASSLAYEAPVITEAFF. DNA of the CDR3: TGTGCCAGCAGCTTAGCGTATGAGGCACCGGTAATCACTGAAGCTTTCTTT. The chain is built from TRBV7-9 and TRBJ1-1, with D uncertain. The CDR3 extends over 17 amino acids. Germline CDR1 reads SEHNR; CDR2 reads FQNEAQ (reference sequence). The V end lost 0 bases, the J end lost 4 bases, and 18 bases lay between the germline ends.

The chain couples TRBV19 to TRBJ1-6; D is possibly TRBD1 (6 bases). The germline gives CDR1 LNHDA, CDR2 SQIVND (reference sequence). CDR3 length: 15 residues. Trimming cost V 3 bases and J 9 bases, with 15 bases left between them. CDR3: CASSMSRGAPSPLHF. DNA of the CDR3: TGTGCCAGTAGTATGTCGCGGGGGGCACCTTCACCCCTCCACTTT.

The chain is built from TRBV7-2 and TRBJ1-2, with 9 bases lining up with TRBD1. The germline V gene encodes CDR1 SGHTA and CDR2 FQGNSA. With 0 bases clipped from V and 3 bases from J, the junction kept 2 bases outside the gene matches. This CDR3 is 15 amino acids long. DNA of the CDR3: TGTGCCAGCAGCTTAGCGCGGACAGGGGACTATGGCTACACCTTC. Translating gives CASSLARTGDYGYTF.

The chain links TRBV14 to TRBJ2-3; D is undetermined. Germline V lookup: CDR1 SGHDN, CDR2 FVKESK. The V and J ends lost 6 bases and 6 bases respectively, with 10 bases between them. The CDR3 is 12 residues long. The CDR3 DNA follows: TGTGCCAGCAGTCTACTTTGGGATACGCAGTATTTT. The encoded protein is CASSLLWDTQYF.

This chain uses TRBV6-4 with TRBJ1-1, with D uncertain. The CDR3 length is 14 residues. CDR1 and CDR2 (germline): MRHNA, SNTAGT. V was cut by 5 bases and J by 2 bases, with 12 bases left in between. The CDR3 nucleotides are TGTGCCAGCAGTACTACGGAATCTAACACTGAAGCTTTCTTT. Its protein is CASSTTESNTEAFF.

The chain joins TRBV6-1 to TRBJ1-1, with 8 bases lining up with TRBD1. CDR1 MNHNS and CDR2 SASEGT come from the germline V gene. The CDR3 consists of 15 residues. The V gene end was trimmed by 2 bases and the J gene end by 4 bases; junction bases not matched to a gene: 6. CDR3 DNA sequence: TGTGCCAGCAGTGAACAGGGGGCGCTGAGCACTGAAGCTTTCTTT. Translated: CASSEQGALSTEAFF.

The chain couples TRBV19 to TRBJ2-5; 11 positions agree with TRBD2. In germline, CDR1 is LNHDA, CDR2 SQIVND (reference sequence). The CDR3 is 15 amino acids. The V segment lost 3 bases and the J segment 0 bases; nucleotides outside the gene matches: 0. This chain's CDR3 is CASSMTSGDQETQYF. The CDR3 nucleotides read TGTGCCAGTAGTATGACTAGCGGGGACCAAGAGACCCAGTACTTC.

V usage is TRBV27 and J usage is TRBJ2-1; the match to TRBD1 covers 8 bases. The V gene's germline CDR1 is MNHEY and CDR2 SMNVEV (reference sequence). CDR3 length equals 17 residues. The junction had 5 bases not matched to a gene; V was cut back by 1 base and J by 0 bases. Here the CDR3 DNA reads TGTGCCAGCAGTTTATTCGGACAGGGCTTCTCCTACAATGAGCAGTTCTTC. Its translation: CASSLFGQGFSYNEQFF.

The chain is built from TRBV27 and TRBJ1-2; D perhaps matches TRBD1 (5 bases). The CDR3 is 15 residues long. Trimming shortened V by 5 bases and J by 2 bases, and 15 bases separated the two germline ends. CDR1 and CDR2 (germline): MNHEY, SMNVEV (reference sequence). The CDR3 DNA is TGTGCCAGCAGTCCCTTGGACACGAGGAACTATGGCTACACCTTC. This sequence encodes CASSPLDTRNYGYTF.

This clone appeared a few times. The CDR3, as DNA: TGTGCCAGCAGTGACGAGCTAGCGGGGCCCCATGAGCAGTTCTTC. It codes for CASSDELAGPHEQFF. The rearrangement links TRBV25-1 to TRBJ2-1; TRBD2 agrees at 9 bases. The CDR3 spans 15 residues. The trim removed 3 bases at V and 8 bases at J, leaving 8 bases unmatched. Per germline, CDR1 MGHDK and CDR2 SYGVNS.

The rearrangement links TRBV7-7 to TRBJ2-5; 9 bases align to TRBD1. Germline V gives CDR1 SSHAT, CDR2 FNYEAQ (reference sequence). Losses at the gene ends were 5 bases for V and 1 base for J; bases not matched to a gene: 11. The CDR3 covers 17 residues. CDR3 coding DNA: TGTGCCAGCAGCCATCTAGCCGGGACAGGGTCCCAAGAGACCCAGTACTTC. Residues: CASSHLAGTGSQETQYF.

This chain uses TRBV18 with TRBJ2-7; 7 bases line up with TRBD1. The CDR3 spans 14 residues. Germline values: CDR1 KGHSH, CDR2 LQKENI. Trimming cost V 0 bases and J 3 bases; bases outside gene matches: 2. This CDR3 reads CASSPPSGGYEQYF. The CDR3 DNA reads as TGTGCCAGCTCACCACCCTCAGGGGGCTACGAGCAGTACTTC.

The CDR3 nucleotides are TGTGCCAGCAGCTTAAGGGGATTTCCCTACGAGCAGTACTTC. The encoded protein is CASSLRGFPYEQYF. This sequence joins TRBV7-9 and TRBJ2-7; weak D call: TRBD1 (5 bases). The CDR3 consists of 14 residues. Looked up from germline, CDR1 is SEHNR and CDR2 is FQNEAQ (reference sequence). Trimming pared 2 bases from V and 2 bases from J, leaving 10 bases between. Full variable domain (outside the CDR3, taken from reference TRBV7-9 and TRBJ2-7): DTGVSQNPRHKITKRGQNVTFRCDPISEHNRLYWYRQTLGQGPEFLTYFQNEAQLEKSRLLSDRFSAERPKGSFSTLEIQRTEQGDSAMYLCASSLRGFPYEQYFGPGTRLTVT.

This clone has only a few counts. The genes are TRBV4-2 and TRBJ2-1, with a possible D match to TRBD1 (5 bases). This CDR3 is 15 amino acids long. The V and J ends lost 4 bases and 1 base respectively, with 11 bases between them. Germline V CDR1 and CDR2: LGHNA, YNFKEQ. CDR3 loop: CASSPVQGSYNEQFF. Here the CDR3 DNA reads TGTGCCAGCAGCCCGGTTCAGGGTTCCTACAATGAGCAGTTCTTC.

The chain carries TRBV18 and TRBJ2-7; D is perhaps TRBD2 (5 bases). V lost 3 bases and J lost 1, with 10 bases in between. Germline-derived CDR1 and CDR2 are KGHSH and LQKENI. The CDR3 contains 14 residues. The CDR3 reads CASSPAGLSYEQYF. As DNA, the CDR3 is TGTGCCAGCTCACCGGCCGGACTGTCCTACGAGCAGTACTTC.

Details on this clone: The junction departs from the called germline gene at one end, perhaps through a read error. J is TRBJ2-7 and V is TRBV6-1, with D possibly matching TRBD2 (5 bases). This CDR3 spans 12 amino acids. Germline CDR1 MNHNS, CDR2 SASEGT. CDR3 DNA: TGTGCCAGCAGCTCGGGATTTTACGGGCAGTACTTC. Protein: CASSSGFYGQYF.

The rearrangement uses TRBV29-1 and TRBJ1-2, with D perhaps TRBD1 (5 bases). The CDR3 has 12 amino acids. V was pared by 5 bases and J by 1 base, with 8 bases between. The V gene's germline CDR1 is SQVTM and CDR2 ANQGSEA. The CDR3, as DNA: TGCAGCGTTCCCAGGGTTAACTATGGCTACACCTTC. Translating it yields CSVPRVNYGYTF.

This rearrangement joins TRBV6-5 to TRBJ1-1; D gene uncertain. Germline CDR1 and CDR2: MNHEY and SVGAGI. With 6 bases removed from V and 5 bases from J, the gap between germline ends came to 10 bases. The CDR3 extends over 12 amino acids. This CDR3 is CASSHSLTEAFF. The CDR3 nucleotides are TGTGCCAGCAGCCATAGCTTGACTGAAGCTTTCTTT.

This clone was recorded once. The chain uses TRBV30 and TRBJ2-7; TRBD2 matches 11 bases. Germline CDR1 is GTSNPN and CDR2 is SVGIG (reference sequence). Trimming removed 3 bases from V and 6 bases from J; junction bases left unmatched: 7. This CDR3 has 14 residues. CDR3 in amino acids: CAWSRLAGWGEQYF. CDR3 DNA sequence: TGTGCCTGGAGCCGACTAGCGGGGTGGGGCGAGCAGTACTTC.

This chain connects TRBV30 to TRBJ2-5, with 8 bases aligning to TRBD1. CDR3 size: 12 residues. Germline CDR1 is GTSNPN and CDR2 is SVGIG (reference sequence). With V trimmed by 7 bases and J by 5 bases, 6 bases remained unmatched. The CDR3 protein is CASTGVFETQYF. CDR3 nucleotide sequence: TGTGCCTCGACAGGGGTCTTCGAGACCCAGTACTTC.